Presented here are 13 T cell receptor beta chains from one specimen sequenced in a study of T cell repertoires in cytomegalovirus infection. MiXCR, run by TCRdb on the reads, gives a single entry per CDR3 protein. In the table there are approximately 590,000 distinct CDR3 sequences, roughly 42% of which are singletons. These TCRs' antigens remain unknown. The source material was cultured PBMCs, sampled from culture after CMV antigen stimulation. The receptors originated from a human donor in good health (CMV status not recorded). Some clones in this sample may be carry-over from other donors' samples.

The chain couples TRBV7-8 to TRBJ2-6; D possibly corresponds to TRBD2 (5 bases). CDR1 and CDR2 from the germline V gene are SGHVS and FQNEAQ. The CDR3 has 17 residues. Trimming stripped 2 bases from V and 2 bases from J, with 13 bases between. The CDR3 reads CASSLRGGGAGANVLTF. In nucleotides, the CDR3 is TGTGCCAGCAGCTTACGAGGAGGCGGAGCTGGGGCCAACGTCCTGACTTTC.

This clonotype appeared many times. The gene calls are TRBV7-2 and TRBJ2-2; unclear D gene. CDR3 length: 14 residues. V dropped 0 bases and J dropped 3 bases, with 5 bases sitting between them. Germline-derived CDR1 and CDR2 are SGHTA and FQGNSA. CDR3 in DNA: TGTGCCAGCAGCTTAGCGCCATACACCGGGGAGCTGTTTTTT. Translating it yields CASSLAPYTGELFF.

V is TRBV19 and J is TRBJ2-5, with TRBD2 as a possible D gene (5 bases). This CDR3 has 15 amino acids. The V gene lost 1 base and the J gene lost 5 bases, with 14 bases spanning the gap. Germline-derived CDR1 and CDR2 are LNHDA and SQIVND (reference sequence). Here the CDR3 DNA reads TGTGCCAGTAGTATAGGTGATAGCGTCCGGGAGACCCAGTACTTC. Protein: CASSIGDSVRETQYF.

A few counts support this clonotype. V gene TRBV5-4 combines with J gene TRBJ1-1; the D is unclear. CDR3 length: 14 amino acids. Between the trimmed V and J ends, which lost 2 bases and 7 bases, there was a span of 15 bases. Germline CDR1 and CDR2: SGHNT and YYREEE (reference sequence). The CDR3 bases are TGTGCCAGCAGCTTTAATCCAGCGAGCGGTGAAGCTTTCTTT. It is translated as CASSFNPASGEAFF.

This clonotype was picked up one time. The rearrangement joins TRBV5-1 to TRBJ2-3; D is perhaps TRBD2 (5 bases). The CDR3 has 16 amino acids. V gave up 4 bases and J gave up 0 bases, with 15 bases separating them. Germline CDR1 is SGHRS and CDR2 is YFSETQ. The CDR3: CASSRRGNPSTDTQYF. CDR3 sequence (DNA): TGCGCCAGCAGCCGCCGGGGTAACCCTAGCACAGATACGCAGTATTTT.

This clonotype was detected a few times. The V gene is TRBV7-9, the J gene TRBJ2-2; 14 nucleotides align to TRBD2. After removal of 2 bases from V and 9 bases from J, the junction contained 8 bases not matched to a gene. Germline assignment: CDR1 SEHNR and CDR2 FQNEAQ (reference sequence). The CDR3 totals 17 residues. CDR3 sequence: CASSLRWGTSGSRELFF. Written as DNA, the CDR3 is TGTGCCAGCAGCTTACGTTGGGGGACTAGCGGGAGCCGGGAGCTGTTTTTT.

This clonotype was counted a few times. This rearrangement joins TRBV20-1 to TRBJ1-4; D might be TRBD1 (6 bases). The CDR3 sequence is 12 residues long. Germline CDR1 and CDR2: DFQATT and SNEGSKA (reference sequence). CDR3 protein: CGGGEGHEKLFF. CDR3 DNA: TGCGGAGGGGGGGAGGGACATGAAAAACTGTTTTTT.

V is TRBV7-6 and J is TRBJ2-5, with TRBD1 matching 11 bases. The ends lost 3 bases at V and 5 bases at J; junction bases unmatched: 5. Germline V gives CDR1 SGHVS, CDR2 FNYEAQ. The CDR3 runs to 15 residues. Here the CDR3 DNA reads TGTGCCAGCAGCTTCGGGACAGGGGGTCGTGAGACCCAGTACTTC. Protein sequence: CASSFGTGGRETQYF.

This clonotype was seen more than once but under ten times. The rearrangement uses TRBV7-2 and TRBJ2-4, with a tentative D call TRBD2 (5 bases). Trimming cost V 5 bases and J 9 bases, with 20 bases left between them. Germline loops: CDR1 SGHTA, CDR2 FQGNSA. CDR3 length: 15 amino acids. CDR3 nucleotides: TGTGCCAGCAGCCCCTACCTCGCGGGCGTTATCATTCAGTACTTC. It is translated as CASSPYLAGVIIQYF.

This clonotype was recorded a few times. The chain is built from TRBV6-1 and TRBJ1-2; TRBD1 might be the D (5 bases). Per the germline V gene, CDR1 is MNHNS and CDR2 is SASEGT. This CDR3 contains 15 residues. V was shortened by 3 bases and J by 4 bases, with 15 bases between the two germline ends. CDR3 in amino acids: CASSEGPGGIYGYTF. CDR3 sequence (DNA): TGTGCCAGCAGTGAGGGGCCAGGCGGGATCTATGGCTACACCTTC.

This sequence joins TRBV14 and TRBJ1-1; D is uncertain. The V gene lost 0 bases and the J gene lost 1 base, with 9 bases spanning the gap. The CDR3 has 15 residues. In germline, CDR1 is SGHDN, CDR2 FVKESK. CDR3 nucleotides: TGTGCCAGCAGCCAAGAGATCGGCGGGAACACTGAAGCTTTCTTT. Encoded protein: CASSQEIGGNTEAFF.

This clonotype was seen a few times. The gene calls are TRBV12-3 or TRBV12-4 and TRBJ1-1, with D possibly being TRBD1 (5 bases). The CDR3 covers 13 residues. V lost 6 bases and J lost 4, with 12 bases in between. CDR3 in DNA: TGTGCCAGCAGGCTAGGGGTGGGCACTGAAGCTTTCTTT. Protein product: CASRLGVGTEAFF.

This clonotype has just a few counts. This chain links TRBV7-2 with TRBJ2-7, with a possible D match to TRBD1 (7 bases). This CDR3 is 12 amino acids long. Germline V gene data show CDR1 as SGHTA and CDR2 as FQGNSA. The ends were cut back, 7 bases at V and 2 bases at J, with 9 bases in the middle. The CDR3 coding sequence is TGTGCCAGCACAGGGGGGCCCTACGAGCAGTACTTC. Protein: CASTGGPYEQYF.